This T cell receptor (beta chain) appears in the sequencing data of a study of T cell repertoires in cytomegalovirus infection. This clonotype was counted a few times. The antigen is not known. V was pared by 3 bases and J by 2 bases, with 13 bases between. The CDR3 covers 15 residues. TCRdb redid the calling of the reads with MiXCR, one entry per CDR3 protein. The sample has around 900,000 distinct CDR3 sequences, approximately 31% seen once. This TCR was recovered from a human donor in good health (CMV status not recorded). Some clones in this sample may be carry-over from other donors' samples. The chain uses TRBV12-3 or TRBV12-4 and TRBJ1-2; no clear D. Sequenced here: cultured CD8+ T cells from PBMCs, sampled from culture after CMV antigen stimulation. CDR3 sequence (DNA): TGTGCCAGCAGTTTTGGAACGGGATGGAACTATGGCTACACCTTC. Its protein product is CASSFGTGWNYGYTF.